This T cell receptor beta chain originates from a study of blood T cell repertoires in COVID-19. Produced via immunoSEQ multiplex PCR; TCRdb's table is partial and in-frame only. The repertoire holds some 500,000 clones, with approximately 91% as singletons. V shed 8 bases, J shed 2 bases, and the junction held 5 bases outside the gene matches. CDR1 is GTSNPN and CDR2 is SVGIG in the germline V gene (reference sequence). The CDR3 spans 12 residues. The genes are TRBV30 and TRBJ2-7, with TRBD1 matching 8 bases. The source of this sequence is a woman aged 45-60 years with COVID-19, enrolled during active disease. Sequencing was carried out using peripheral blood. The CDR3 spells CARTGQPYEQYF. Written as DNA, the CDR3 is TGTGCCAGGACAGGGCAACCCTACGAGCAGTACTTC.